The next 21 T cell receptor beta chains were all read from a single sample in a study of shared clonotypes between healthy human individuals. Produced via immunoSEQ multiplex PCR; TCRdb's table is partial and in-frame only. The table includes 550,000 to 850,000 clones, over 65% detected once. The material sequenced was memory CD4+ T cells sorted from blood. The sample's subset: CD45RA-negative fraction. The source of these receptors is a woman aged 30 to 39 in good health.

V and J are TRBV7-9 and TRBJ1-4; tentatively, D is TRBD1 (5 bases). CDR1 is SEHNR and CDR2 is FQNEAQ in the germline V gene (reference sequence). This CDR3 has 13 amino acids. Trimming shortened V by 5 bases and J by 16 bases, and 20 bases separated the two germline ends. The CDR3 here is CASSDSRQGLKFF. The CDR3 DNA is TGTGCCAGCAGCGACAGTCGGCAAGGGTTGAAGTTTTTT.

This clone was counted once. J is TRBJ2-5 and V is TRBV27, with no clear D. The V end lost 2 bases, the J end lost 4 bases, and 14 bases lay between the germline ends. The length of the CDR3 is 15 residues. From germline, CDR1 is MNHEY and CDR2 SMNVEV (reference sequence). The CDR3 reads CASSLNLAKGETQYF. CDR3 DNA: TGTGCCAGCAGTTTAAACCTGGCCAAGGGAGAGACCCAGTACTTC.

This clone occurred a few times. The chain uses TRBV19 and TRBJ2-1; 14 nucleotides align to TRBD2. Unmatched junction bases numbered 15, after V lost 5 bases and J lost 9 bases. The germline V gene encodes CDR1 LNHDA and CDR2 SQIVND (reference sequence). The CDR3 runs to 18 residues. The DNA of the CDR3 is TGTGCCAGTAGTGGGGCCCGATCGACTAGCGGGAGGGCCGTTGAGCAGTTCTTC. Translation: CASSGARSTSGRAVEQFF.

The table lists this clone with a few counts. The V gene is TRBV30, the J gene TRBJ2-5; 14 bases match TRBD2. From germline, CDR1 is GTSNPN and CDR2 SVGIG (reference sequence). V lost 4 bases to trimming and J lost 5 bases; unmatched junction nucleotides: 9. The CDR3 has 16 amino acids. DNA of the CDR3: TGTGCCTGGAATCAGGGACTAGCGGGAGAATTGGAGACCCAGTACTTC. Its translation is CAWNQGLAGELETQYF.

This clone was observed a handful of times. The rearrangement joins TRBV28 to TRBJ1-5, with D possibly matching TRBD1 (6 bases). Trimming took off 7 bases at V and 2 bases at J, with 18 bases between the two ends. The CDR3 covers 16 residues. Germline loops: CDR1 MDHEN, CDR2 SYDVKM. The CDR3 nucleotides are TGTGCCAGCACCTGGGCCCTCCCAGGGGGCAATCAGCCCCAGCATTTT. The encoded protein is CASTWALPGGNQPQHF. Looking up the rest from reference TRBV28 and TRBJ1-5 gives the full variable domain: DVKVTQSSRYLVKRTGEKVFLECVQDMDHENMFWYRQDPGLGLRLIYFSYDVKMKEKGDIPEGYSVSREKKERFSLILESASTNQTSMYLCASTWALPGGNQPQHFGDGTRLSIL.

This clone occurred once. This chain links TRBV18 with TRBJ2-7; a weak D match, TRBD1 (5 bases). CDR1 is KGHSH and CDR2 is LQKENI in the germline V gene. Trimming took 2 bases from V and 4 from J, leaving 18 bases between them. CDR3 length: 16 residues. CDR3 sequence: CASSPIPGRAQYEQYF. For the CDR3, the DNA is TGTGCCAGCTCACCAATTCCCGGCAGGGCGCAATACGAGCAGTACTTC.

The CDR3 reads CASQGASGANVLTF. Here the CDR3 DNA reads TGTGCCAGCCAGGGGGCGTCTGGGGCCAACGTCCTGACTTTC. The V call is TRBV28, the J call TRBJ2-6; the match to TRBD1 covers 8 bases. The CDR3 sequence is 14 residues long. CDR1 is MDHEN, CDR2 SYDVKM, per germline. V lost 8 bases and J lost 1; bases outside the gene matches: 1.

J is TRBJ2-2 and V is TRBV27; D possibly corresponds to TRBD2 (5 bases). V shed 5 bases and J shed 6 bases, with 13 bases lying between them. The germline V gene has CDR1 MNHEY and CDR2 SMNVEV (reference sequence). The CDR3 contains 14 residues. The CDR3 coding sequence is TGTGCCAGCAGTCCCGGCCTCGGGGCCGGGGAGCTGTTTTTT. This sequence encodes CASSPGLGAGELFF.

V usage is TRBV2 and J usage is TRBJ2-5; D possibly corresponds to TRBD1 (6 bases). Germline V CDR1 and CDR2: SNHLY, FYNNEI. V lost 2 bases to trimming and J lost 4 bases, with 14 bases between them. The CDR3 has 15 amino acids. In DNA form, the CDR3 reads TGTGCCAGCAGTGAAACAGGACAGTTGGCAGAGACCCAGTACTTC. The encoded protein is CASSETGQLAETQYF.

The chain combines TRBV7-3 with TRBJ1-3; 8 positions match TRBD1. Germline CDR1 SGHTA, CDR2 FQGTGA. The CDR3 consists of 12 residues. After removal of 6 bases from V and 8 bases from J, the junction contained 3 bases not matched to a gene. This chain's CDR3 is CASRSQGDTIYF. CDR3 nucleotides: TGTGCCAGCAGGTCACAGGGGGACACCATATATTTT.

The chain links TRBV5-6 to TRBJ1-1, with D perhaps matching TRBD1 (6 bases). The CDR3 is 16 amino acids. Looked up from germline, CDR1 is SGHDT and CDR2 is YYEEEE. V dropped 1 base and J dropped 4 bases, with 17 bases sitting between them. CDR3 bases: TGTGCCAGCAGCTTGACCCAGGGGCACAGAGGCACTGAAGCTTTCTTT. As protein: CASSLTQGHRGTEAFF.

V and J are TRBV5-1 and TRBJ1-1, with D maybe TRBD1 (6 bases). CDR1 and CDR2 (germline): SGHRS, YFSETQ. Trimming took 4 bases from V and 2 from J, leaving 12 bases between them. The CDR3 is 14 amino acids. In DNA, the CDR3 is TGCGCCAGCAGCGCAGGGACACTTAACACTGAAGCTTTCTTT. This gives the protein CASSAGTLNTEAFF. The full variable domain, completed using reference TRBV5-1 and TRBJ1-1, is KAGVTQTPRYLIKTRGQQVTLSCSPISGHRSVSWYQQTPGQGLQFLFEYFSETQRNKGNFPGRFSGRQFSNSRSEMNVSTLELGDSALYLCASSAGTLNTEAFFGQGTRLTVV.

There are many counts of this clone. The CDR3 loop is CASSLAGNPYEQYF. CDR3 nucleotides: TGTGCCAGCAGCTTAGCAGGGAATCCCTACGAGCAGTACTTC. The V call is TRBV7-8, the J call TRBJ2-7; no clear D gene. Looked up from germline, CDR1 is SGHVS and CDR2 is FQNEAQ. Trimming took 0 bases from V and 2 from J, leaving 8 bases between them. The CDR3 runs to 14 residues. The complete variable domain, with remaining parts taken from reference TRBV7-8 and TRBJ2-7, reads GAGVSQSPRYKVAKRGQDVALRCDPISGHVSLFWYQQALGQGPEFLTYFQNEAQLDKSGLPSDRFFAERPEGSVSTLKIQRTQQEDSAVYLCASSLAGNPYEQYFGPGTRLTVT.

The CDR3 is CASSSTSAGQFF. CDR3 bases: TGTGCCAGCAGCTCCACCTCCGCGGGGCAGTTCTTC. The chain employs TRBV11-2 and TRBJ2-1, with D perhaps matching TRBD2 (5 bases). Per germline, CDR1 SGHAT and CDR2 FQNNGV. V lost 4 bases and J 12 bases, leaving 13 bases between the germline ends. The CDR3 is made up of 12 amino acids.

V gene TRBV6-5 combines with J gene TRBJ1-3, with D possibly matching TRBD1 (6 bases). V lost 6 bases, J lost 4 bases, and 10 bases lay in between. The germline V gene has CDR1 MNHEY and CDR2 SVGAGI. This CDR3 region has 13 residues. CDR3: CASRKGQGNTIYF. CDR3 nucleotide sequence: TGTGCCAGCAGGAAGGGACAAGGAAACACCATATATTTT.

The chain joins TRBV7-6 to TRBJ2-1; 7 bases line up with TRBD2. The germline CDR1 and CDR2 sequences are SGHVS and FNYEAQ. The trim removed 5 bases at V and 6 bases at J, leaving 10 bases unmatched. This CDR3 region has 15 residues. CDR3 DNA: TGTGCCAGCAGCCCTCCCACGGGACTATTCAATGAGCAGTTCTTC. As protein: CASSPPTGLFNEQFF.

The gene calls are TRBV27 and TRBJ2-1; the match to TRBD2 covers 7 bases. CDR1 and CDR2 (germline): MNHEY, SMNVEV (reference sequence). The CDR3 runs 16 residues. V dropped 4 bases and J dropped 2; count of bases not matched to a gene: 8. In nucleotides, the CDR3 is TGTGCCAGCAGTTCAGCTAGCGGAAACCCCTACAATGAGCAGTTCTTC. Encoded protein: CASSSASGNPYNEQFF.

The chain carries TRBV7-2 and TRBJ2-3; 9 bases fit TRBD2. The CDR3 length is 16 residues. V lost 1 base, J lost 6 bases, and 8 bases stayed unmatched. Germline V gene sequence: CDR1 SGHTA, CDR2 FQGNSA. The CDR3 DNA reads as TGTGCCAGCAGCTTAGGTGGTAGCGGGAGATTGGATACGCAGTATTTT. Encoded protein: CASSLGGSGRLDTQYF.

The rearrangement links TRBV7-2 to TRBJ1-3, with 7 nucleotides matching TRBD1. V trimming: 5 bases; J trimming: 0 bases; junction bases outside the gene matches: 10. Germline V gives CDR1 SGHTA, CDR2 FQGNSA. The CDR3 runs to 17 residues. The DNA for the CDR3 is TGTGCCAGCAGCCTCCTCGGGCAGGGGGGCTCTGGAAACACCATATATTTT. Its translation: CASSLLGQGGSGNTIYF.

V usage is TRBV5-1 and J usage is TRBJ1-5, with TRBD1 matching 7 bases. Germline CDR1 and CDR2: SGHRS and YFSETQ. The junction had 3 bases not matched to a gene; V was cut back by 0 bases and J by 3 bases. The CDR3 contains 15 residues. In DNA form, the CDR3 reads TGCGCCAGCAGCTTGGGACAGGGCCCCAATCAGCCCCAGCATTTT. Translation gives CASSLGQGPNQPQHF.

The CDR3 bases are TGTGCCAGCAGTTCCGCAGGAGCCGATACGCAGTATTTT. Protein: CASSSAGADTQYF. The chain uses TRBV6-1 and TRBJ2-3, with unresolved D. Germline CDR1 and CDR2: MNHNS and SASEGT. V was clipped by 5 bases and J by 6 bases, with 12 bases between them. The CDR3 consists of 13 residues.